This T cell receptor (beta chain) was sequenced in a study of control samples from healthy donors and cancer patients. Sequencing was performed with immunoSEQ multiplex PCR; in TCRdb, only in-frame clones are kept and a portion is missing. Altogether about 51,000 clones are present, about 90% being singletons, with the ten largest covering almost 40%. With 7 bases clipped from V and 0 bases from J, the junction kept 3 bases outside the gene matches. CDR1 and CDR2 (germline): SQVTM, ANQGSEA. The length of the CDR3 is 13 residues. The source of this sequence is a man aged 50-59 years with head and neck cancer. V usage is TRBV29-1 and J usage is TRBJ2-4; 7 bases agree with TRBD2. What was sequenced was PBMCs. In DNA form, the CDR3 reads TGCAGCGCTAGCGGTGTAGCCAAAAACATTCAGTACTTC. Protein sequence: CSASGVAKNIQYF.